This TCR beta chain was identified in a study of blood T cell repertoires in COVID-19 (TCRdb year 2020). General notes on the study: Collaborator samples came from the United States, Italy and Spain and covered acute and convalescent phases of COVID-19. Where available, HLA class I and class II types were taken from metadata supplied by the sample provider and were not determined by assay-based typing. The dataset comprised deeply sampled blood TCRbeta repertoires from subjects exposed to, actively infected with, or recovered from COVID-19. The material from the prospective study consisted of cDNA or gDNA derived from T cells, B-cell-depleted T cells, or PBMCs. Sample metadata almost always included a de-identified subject ID, COVID-19 status, age in years and sex. The repertoires were made available in a free public database intended to serve as a resource for research on the immune response to SARS-CoV-2. Samples came from the ongoing ImmuneRACE study (first 160 participants) plus 1,254 subjects from 6 global collaborators. General conclusions and limits of the study: Clinical and demographic metadata were provided uncurated, with the amount varying by source and participant.

As regards this clone: This clone's antigen is unknown. Base qualities are not at hand, and no much larger clone is one base apart.

Whole blood was collected in K2EDTA tubes by collaborating institutions according to the institutions' own protocols. For TCRbeta analysis, collaborators shipped samples in one of three forms: frozen whole blood, isolated PBMCs, or DNA extracted from either of those sample types. As encoded in the germline V gene (reference sequence), CDR1 is LNHDA while CDR2 is SQIVND. V drops 2 bases and J drops 1 base, leaving 5 bases in between. Measured from the cysteine to the phenylalanine, the CDR3 is 13 residues long. Solely the CDR3 DNA is kept, with 39 bases framed from the first base. TCRbeta CDR3 regions were amplified from genomic DNA using the immunoSEQ Assay, a bias-controlled multiplex PCR. For the original study's pipeline: The number of nucleated cells in each sample was estimated by amplification of reference gene primers within the assay. To quantify the absolute abundance of each unique TCRbeta CDR3 rearrangement, sequence reads were collapsed and filtered. For each sample, productive Simpson clonality was calculated by taking the square root of Simpson's diversity index across productive rearrangements. As stored in TCRdb, this immuneACCESS dataset retains in-frame rearrangements with V and J assigned. A fraction of the clones does not appear; measured against another copy, unresolved V genes explain less than half of the discrepancy, and the remainder lacks a known reason. The D gene and trimming were derived from the DNA, and the V and J assignments and clone size from that table. The sample profile shows 60,000 to 70,000 clones; less than 90% of them were found once. Together, the top ten hold around 8% of the sample.

The rearranged chain carries TRBV19 and TRBJ1-1, with no confident D gene call. This TCR was recovered from a man aged 45-65 years with active COVID-19. Sample: peripheral blood. Read as DNA, the sequence is TGTGCCAGTAGTATAATAGCGAACACTGAAGCTTTCTTT. Translated, it gives CASSIIANTEAFF.